This TCR beta chain emerged from a study of vaccination effects on CD4 cells after COVID-19. Some clones are missing from TCRdb's copy, which holds only in-frame ones; the method was immunoSEQ multiplex PCR. The table has approximately 31,000 clones, approximately 72% seen once. V lost 0 bases, J lost 3 bases, and 15 bases lay in between. In germline, CDR1 is GTSNPN, CDR2 SVGIG (reference sequence). The length of the CDR3 is 16 residues. With respect to this clone: Its antigen is unidentified.

Within the ViraFEST assay, antigen-specific CD4+ T cells underwent expansion with viral peptide pools prior to sequencing. Cultured cells yielded isolated CD4+ T cells after about ten days. The infection with SARS-CoV-2 (confirmed by PCR) occurred in this person between March and December 2020. The receptor comes from a human donor who had a prior SARS-CoV-2 infection. Sequenced material: CD4+ T cells from PBMCs cultured with a peptide pool, taken before COVID-19 vaccination. This sequence joins TRBV30 and TRBJ1-5, with D maybe TRBD1 (5 bases). The CDR3 bases are TGTGCCTGGAGTGTATTCTCGGGACCGCTCAATCAGCCCCAGCATTTT. It encodes CAWSVFSGPLNQPQHF.